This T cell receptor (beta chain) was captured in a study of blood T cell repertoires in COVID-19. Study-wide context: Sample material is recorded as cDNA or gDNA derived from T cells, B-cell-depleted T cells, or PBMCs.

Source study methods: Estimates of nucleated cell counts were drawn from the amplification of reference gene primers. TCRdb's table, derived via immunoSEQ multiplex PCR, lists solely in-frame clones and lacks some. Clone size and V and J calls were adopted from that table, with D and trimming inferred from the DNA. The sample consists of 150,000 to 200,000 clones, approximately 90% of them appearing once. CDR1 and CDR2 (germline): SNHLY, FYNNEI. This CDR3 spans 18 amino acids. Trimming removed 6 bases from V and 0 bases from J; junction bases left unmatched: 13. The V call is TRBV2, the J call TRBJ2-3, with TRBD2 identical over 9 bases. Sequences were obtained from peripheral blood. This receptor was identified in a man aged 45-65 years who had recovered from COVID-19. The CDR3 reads CASSGGLAGFASTDTQYF. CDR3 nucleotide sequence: TGTGCCAGCAGCGGGGGGCTAGCGGGATTCGCTAGCACAGATACGCAGTATTTT. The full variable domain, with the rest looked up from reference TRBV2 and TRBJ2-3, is EPEVTQTPSHQVTQMGQEVILRCVPISNHLYFYWYRQILGQKVEFLVSFYNNEISEKSEIFDDQFSVERPDGSNFTLKIRSTKLEDSAMYFCASSGGLAGFASTDTQYFGPGTRLTVL.